A selection of T cell receptor beta chains follows, all from one sample in a study of blood T cell repertoires in COVID-19. This table comes from immunoSEQ multiplex PCR, and its TCRdb copy is limited to in-frame clones, with some not included. The sample records approximately 150,000 clones, 81% being singletons. The material sequenced was PBMCs or T cells enriched from blood (not recorded which). These receptors all stem from a woman aged 40 to 50 with acute COVID-19. Each CDR3 is given with its conserved first and last residue. The D gene is left open where the match is weak. The size field is filled for only some rows; it gives once, few, many or a size class.

clone size	D gene	V gene	J gene	CDR3 protein	CDR3 DNA
NA	NA	TRBV6-5	TRBJ1-2	CASRTQAFRYGYTF	TGTGCCAGCAGGACACAGGCTTTTCGGTATGGCTACACCTTC
few	TRBD2	TRBV4-1	TRBJ2-7	CASSHVSGRADSYEQYF	TGCGCCAGCAGCCACGTTAGCGGGAGGGCGGACTCCTACGAGCAGTACTTC
NA	TRBD1	TRBV10-3	TRBJ2-7	CAIRDRDYEQYF	TGTGCCATCAGGGACAGGGACTACGAGCAGTACTTC
many	NA	TRBV30	TRBJ1-3	CAWTLGGSGNTIYF	TGTGCCTGGACTTTAGGGGGCTCTGGAAACACCATATATTTT
NA	TRBD2	TRBV30	TRBJ2-1	CAWSVLAGALNSYNEQFF	TGTGCCTGGAGTGTACTAGCGGGAGCTTTGAACTCCTACAATGAGCAGTTCTTC
NA	NA	TRBV3-1/TRBV3-2	TRBJ2-3	CASSQRTDTQYF	TGTGCCAGCAGCCAGCGGACAGATACGCAGTATTTT
NA	NA	TRBV29-1	TRBJ1-1	CSVDRYIATEAFF	TGCAGCGTTGATCGCTATATCGCCACTGAAGCTTTCTTT
NA	NA	TRBV7-9	TRBJ1-4	CASSSRRGGGEKLFF	TGTGCCAGCAGCTCAAGAAGGGGTGGTGGAGAAAAACTGTTTTTT
once	TRBD1	TRBV25-1	TRBJ1-5	CASSGDRGHYSQHF	TGTGCCAGCAGTGGGGACAGGGGGCATTATTCCCAGCATTTT
NA	NA	TRBV5-1	TRBJ2-5	CASSLDLNLEETQYF	TGCGCCAGCAGCTTGGACCTCAACCTTGAGGAGACCCAGTACTTC
NA	NA	TRBV5-1	TRBJ1-1	CASSLAAHANTEAFF	TGCGCCAGCAGCTTGGCCGCGCACGCGAACACTGAAGCTTTCTTT
NA	TRBD2	TRBV29-1	TRBJ2-1	CSVEGREHEQFF	TGCAGCGTTGAGGGGCGGGAGCATGAGCAGTTCTTC
NA	TRBD2	TRBV19	TRBJ2-2	CASRASGTTGELFF	TGTGCCAGTAGGGCTAGCGGAACGACCGGGGAGCTGTTTTTT
few	NA	TRBV18	TRBJ1-4	CASSLQTQRDEKLFF	TGTGCCAGCTCACTCCAGACCCAACGGGATGAAAAACTGTTTTTT
NA	TRBD2	TRBV7-6	TRBJ2-3	CASSLAGASTDTQYF	TGTGCCAGCAGCCTAGCGGGAGCTAGCACAGATACGCAGTATTTT
NA	NA	TRBV7-8	TRBJ1-5	CASSLAVRGGNQPQHF	TGTGCCAGCAGCTTAGCGGTACGGGGGGGTAATCAGCCCCAGCATTTT
few	TRBD1	TRBV11-3	TRBJ2-5	CASSLVGTGQETQYF	TGTGCCAGCAGCTTAGTGGGGACAGGTCAAGAGACCCAGTACTTC